The present T cell receptor (beta chain) was sequenced within a study of blood T cells in healthy people across ages. Study details: Template switching caught about one barcoded beta molecule for each two T cells.

A second about 6 to 12 cycle PCR used barcoded and J-beta primers. TCRdb re-called the 5' RACE reads with MiXCR, one entry per CDR3 protein. The data contain hundreds of thousands of distinct CDR3 sequences, about 25% of them singletons. These same data were also listed under a study on T cells of mothers and their children. From that paper: All extracted RNA went into cDNA synthesis, approximately 1.4 ug per 15 ul. The second PCR's M1S primer added sample barcodes and 2-4 random nucleotides. It was observed that no persistent microchimeric T cell clones could be detected.

The source of this sequence is a boy aged 10-17 years in good health. The sequenced sample was blood.

The chain's CDR3 is CASSLVGQGYGYTF. The CDR3 DNA is TGCGCCAGCAGCTTGGTCGGACAGGGATATGGCTACACCTTC. The chain is built from TRBV5-1 and TRBJ1-2; 8 bases fit TRBD1. V shed 0 bases, J shed 5 bases, and the junction held 3 bases outside the gene matches. Germline assignment: CDR1 SGHRS and CDR2 YFSETQ. CDR3 length: 14 residues.